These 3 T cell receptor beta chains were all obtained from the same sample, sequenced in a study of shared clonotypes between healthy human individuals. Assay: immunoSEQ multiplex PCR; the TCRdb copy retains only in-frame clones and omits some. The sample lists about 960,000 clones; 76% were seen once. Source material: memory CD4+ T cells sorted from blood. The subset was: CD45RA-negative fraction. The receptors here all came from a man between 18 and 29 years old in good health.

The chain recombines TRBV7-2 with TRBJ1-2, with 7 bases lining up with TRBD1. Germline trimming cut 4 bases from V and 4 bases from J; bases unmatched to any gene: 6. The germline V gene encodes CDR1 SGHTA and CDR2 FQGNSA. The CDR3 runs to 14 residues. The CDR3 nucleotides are TGTGCCAGCAGCTCCGAACAGGGGAGCTATGGCTACACCTTC. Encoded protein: CASSSEQGSYGYTF.

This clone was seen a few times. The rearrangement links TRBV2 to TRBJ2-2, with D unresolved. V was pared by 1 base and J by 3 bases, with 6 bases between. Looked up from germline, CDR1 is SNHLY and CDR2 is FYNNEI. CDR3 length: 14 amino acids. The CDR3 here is CASSEGLYTGELFF. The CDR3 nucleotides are TGTGCCAGCAGTGAAGGGCTTTACACCGGGGAGCTGTTTTTT.

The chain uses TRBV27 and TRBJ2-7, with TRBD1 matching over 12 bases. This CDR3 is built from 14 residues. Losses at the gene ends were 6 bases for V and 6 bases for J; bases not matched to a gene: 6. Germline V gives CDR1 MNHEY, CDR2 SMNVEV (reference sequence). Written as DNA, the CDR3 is TGTGCCAGCAGGCCGGGACAGGGGGCAGGCGAGCAGTACTTC. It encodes CASRPGQGAGEQYF.